The sequence of this T cell receptor beta chain was determined in a study of shared clonotypes between healthy human individuals. Study-level results: What naive subsets generally showed was a larger estimated richness than memory subsets showed. Generation probabilities were higher for clonotypes shared across all four sorted-subset donors than for unshared ones.

The germline V gene has CDR1 SEHNR and CDR2 FQNEAQ (reference sequence). V was cut by 3 bases and J by 1 base, with 15 bases left in between. This CDR3 comprises 17 residues. Each PCR replicate from the sorted subsets contained 200 to 250 ng DNA, which is some 32,000 T cell genomes. Produced via immunoSEQ multiplex PCR; TCRdb's table is partial and in-frame only. The repertoire has roughly 1,100,000 clones, around four fifths of them found once; the top ten carry roughly 1.4%. Everyone who donated was a Caucasian adult who lived in Nashville, Tennessee. In its sample, this clone was seen once. Its antigen remains unknown.

This sequence joins TRBV7-9 and TRBJ2-2, with D possibly being TRBD1 or TRBD2 (5 bases each). The origin of this receptor is a young man in good health. Input material: memory CD4+ T cells sorted from blood. The sample's subset: CD45RA-negative fraction. CDR3 in DNA: TGTGCCAGCAGCTTCCTAACAACTAGGGGGAACACCGGGGAGCTGTTTTTT. Its translation is CASSFLTTRGNTGELFF. Full variable domain (remainder filled in from reference TRBV7-9 and TRBJ2-2): DTGVSQNPRHKITKRGQNVTFRCDPISEHNRLYWYRQTLGQGPEFLTYFQNEAQLEKSRLLSDRFSAERPKGSFSTLEIQRTEQGDSAMYLCASSFLTTRGNTGELFFGEGSRLTVL.